The present T cell receptor (beta chain) was sequenced within a study of CD8 T cells in Susac syndrome. The germline CDR1 and CDR2 sequences are SNHLY and FYNNEI. This CDR3 has 13 residues. Trimming pared 3 bases from V and 3 bases from J, leaving 8 bases between. RNA totalling roughly 0.5 to 1 ug underwent reverse transcription with random hexamers. MiXCR, applied by TCRdb to the immunoSEQ multiplex PCR reads, yields one record per CDR3 protein. This table holds over 350,000 distinct CDR3 sequences, more than 80% found once. Included as multiple sclerosis controls were treatment-naive patients who had stable or active relapsing-remitting disease.

The receptor's source is a human donor with multiple sclerosis. The chain is built from TRBV2 and TRBJ2-5; D call uncertain. Input material: CD8+ T cells from PBMCs. CDR3 DNA sequence: TGTGCCAGCAGTGAGACTGAGGAAGAGACCCAGTACTTC. This encodes CASSETEEETQYF. Full variable domain (remainder filled in from reference TRBV2 and TRBJ2-5): EPEVTQTPSHQVTQMGQEVILRCVPISNHLYFYWYRQILGQKVEFLVSFYNNEISEKSEIFDDQFSVERPDGSNFTLKIRSTKLEDSAMYFCASSETEEETQYFGPGTRLLVL.